This passage covers 5 T cell receptor beta chains from one sample sequenced in a study of CD8 T cells in ankylosing spondylitis (dated by TCRdb to 2016 to 2017). Receptor libraries were prepared by 5' RACE. Sequenced on an Illumina HiSeq 2500. The raw public data were reprocessed by TCRdb itself: fastp quality trimming at Q25, MiXCR clonotype calling, in-frame beta chains only. CDR3 protein duplicates are merged, each entry listing the most common genes and DNA. The sample records about 450,000 distinct CDR3 sequences, about 24% of which are singletons. 0.89% of the sample is taken by the ten largest. The paper's findings and limits, for the study overall: A TCR beta motif made up of about eight highly homologous amino acid variants appeared to be characteristic of blood from ankylosing spondylitis patients.

Which antigens these TCRs recognize remains unknown. The sample comprised blood, either unsorted or a sorted T cell fraction (not recorded which). The receptor set was obtained from a male donor with ankylosing spondylitis.

The genes are TRBV7-2 and TRBJ2-5; no clear D. V gave up 5 bases and J gave up 1 base, with 5 bases separating them. The CDR3 consists of 12 residues. Germline CDR1 reads SGHTA; CDR2 reads FQGNSA. The CDR3 coding sequence is TGTGCCAGCAGCAAACTCCAAGAGACCCAGTACTTC. This sequence encodes CASSKLQETQYF.

As DNA, the CDR3 is TGCAGCGTTGATGGAGCGAGCTCCTACGAGCAGTACTTC. Amino acid sequence: CSVDGASSYEQYF. This chain joins TRBV29-1 and TRBJ2-7, with D unclear. There are 13 residues in the CDR3. V was clipped by 3 bases and J by 0 bases, with 9 bases between them. The germline V gene encodes CDR1 SQVTM and CDR2 ANQGSEA.

V and J are TRBV3-1 and TRBJ2-1; D unresolved. Germline V gene sequence: CDR1 LGHDT, CDR2 YNNKEL (reference sequence). Trimming stripped 4 bases from V and 2 bases from J, with 18 bases between. This CDR3 spans 17 amino acids. CDR3 amino acids: CASSPEPETPPYNEQFF. The CDR3 region has the DNA TGTGCCAGCAGCCCCGAGCCAGAAACCCCGCCCTACAATGAGCAGTTCTTC.

V is TRBV5-1 and J is TRBJ2-2; weak D call: TRBD1 (5 bases). Germline assignment: CDR1 SGHRS and CDR2 YFSETQ. This CDR3 contains 13 residues. Trimming shortened V by 5 bases and J by 3 bases, and 8 bases separated the two germline ends. This CDR3 is CASRSGYTGELFF. CDR3 DNA: TGCGCCAGCAGGTCAGGGTACACCGGGGAGCTGTTTTTT.

There are a few counts of this clonotype. The chain uses TRBV19 and TRBJ2-1, with D perhaps TRBD2 (6 bases). The germline gives CDR1 LNHDA, CDR2 SQIVND (reference sequence). This CDR3 is 15 amino acids long. Trimming cost V 4 bases and J 2 bases, with 12 bases left between them. CDR3: CASSNRGAPYNEQFF. The CDR3 nucleotides are TGTGCCAGTAGTAATCGCGGGGCCCCCTACAATGAGCAGTTCTTC.